The sequence of this TCR beta chain was determined in a study of blood T cells in healthy people across ages. Points from the study as a whole: Both higher diversity and more naive CD4+ cells marked long-lived donors when set against aged donors. Because donor CMV status was unknown, expanded clonotype changes were possibly confounded. Among T cells, TCR beta diversity per million cells dropped roughly linearly as age rose.

CDR3 length: 13 residues. Germline V CDR1 and CDR2: LGHDT, YNNKEL (reference sequence). Trimming took 1 base from V and 7 from J, leaving 8 bases between them. PCR was performed a second time for roughly 7 to 12 cycles using a sample-barcoded 5' primer and a J-beta primer mix. There were at least 3 million CDR3-containing paired-end reads obtained from each sample. TCRdb reanalysed the 5' RACE reads using MiXCR and keeps one entry per CDR3 protein. The sample shows approximately 730,000 distinct CDR3 sequences, 35% to 45% of them seen only once. This clonotype was picked up a small number of times. The antigen is not known.

The specimen was blood. The clonotype comes from a woman aged 55-70 years in good health. The chain combines TRBV3-1 with TRBJ1-5; the D gene is possibly TRBD1 (5 bases). CDR3 sequence: CASSQGGWQPQHF. CDR3 DNA: TGTGCCAGCAGCCAAGGGGGCTGGCAGCCCCAGCATTTT.